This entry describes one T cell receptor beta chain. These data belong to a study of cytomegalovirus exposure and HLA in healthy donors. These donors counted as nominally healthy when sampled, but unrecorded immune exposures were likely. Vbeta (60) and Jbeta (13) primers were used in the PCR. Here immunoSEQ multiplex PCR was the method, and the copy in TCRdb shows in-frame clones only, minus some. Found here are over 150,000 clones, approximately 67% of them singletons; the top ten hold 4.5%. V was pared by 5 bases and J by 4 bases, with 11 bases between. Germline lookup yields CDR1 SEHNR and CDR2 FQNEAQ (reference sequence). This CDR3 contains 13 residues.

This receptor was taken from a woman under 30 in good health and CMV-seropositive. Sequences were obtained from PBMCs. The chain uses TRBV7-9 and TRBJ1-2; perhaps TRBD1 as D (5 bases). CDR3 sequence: CASSPGTPYGYTF. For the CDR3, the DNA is TGTGCCAGCAGCCCGGGGACTCCCTATGGCTACACCTTC.